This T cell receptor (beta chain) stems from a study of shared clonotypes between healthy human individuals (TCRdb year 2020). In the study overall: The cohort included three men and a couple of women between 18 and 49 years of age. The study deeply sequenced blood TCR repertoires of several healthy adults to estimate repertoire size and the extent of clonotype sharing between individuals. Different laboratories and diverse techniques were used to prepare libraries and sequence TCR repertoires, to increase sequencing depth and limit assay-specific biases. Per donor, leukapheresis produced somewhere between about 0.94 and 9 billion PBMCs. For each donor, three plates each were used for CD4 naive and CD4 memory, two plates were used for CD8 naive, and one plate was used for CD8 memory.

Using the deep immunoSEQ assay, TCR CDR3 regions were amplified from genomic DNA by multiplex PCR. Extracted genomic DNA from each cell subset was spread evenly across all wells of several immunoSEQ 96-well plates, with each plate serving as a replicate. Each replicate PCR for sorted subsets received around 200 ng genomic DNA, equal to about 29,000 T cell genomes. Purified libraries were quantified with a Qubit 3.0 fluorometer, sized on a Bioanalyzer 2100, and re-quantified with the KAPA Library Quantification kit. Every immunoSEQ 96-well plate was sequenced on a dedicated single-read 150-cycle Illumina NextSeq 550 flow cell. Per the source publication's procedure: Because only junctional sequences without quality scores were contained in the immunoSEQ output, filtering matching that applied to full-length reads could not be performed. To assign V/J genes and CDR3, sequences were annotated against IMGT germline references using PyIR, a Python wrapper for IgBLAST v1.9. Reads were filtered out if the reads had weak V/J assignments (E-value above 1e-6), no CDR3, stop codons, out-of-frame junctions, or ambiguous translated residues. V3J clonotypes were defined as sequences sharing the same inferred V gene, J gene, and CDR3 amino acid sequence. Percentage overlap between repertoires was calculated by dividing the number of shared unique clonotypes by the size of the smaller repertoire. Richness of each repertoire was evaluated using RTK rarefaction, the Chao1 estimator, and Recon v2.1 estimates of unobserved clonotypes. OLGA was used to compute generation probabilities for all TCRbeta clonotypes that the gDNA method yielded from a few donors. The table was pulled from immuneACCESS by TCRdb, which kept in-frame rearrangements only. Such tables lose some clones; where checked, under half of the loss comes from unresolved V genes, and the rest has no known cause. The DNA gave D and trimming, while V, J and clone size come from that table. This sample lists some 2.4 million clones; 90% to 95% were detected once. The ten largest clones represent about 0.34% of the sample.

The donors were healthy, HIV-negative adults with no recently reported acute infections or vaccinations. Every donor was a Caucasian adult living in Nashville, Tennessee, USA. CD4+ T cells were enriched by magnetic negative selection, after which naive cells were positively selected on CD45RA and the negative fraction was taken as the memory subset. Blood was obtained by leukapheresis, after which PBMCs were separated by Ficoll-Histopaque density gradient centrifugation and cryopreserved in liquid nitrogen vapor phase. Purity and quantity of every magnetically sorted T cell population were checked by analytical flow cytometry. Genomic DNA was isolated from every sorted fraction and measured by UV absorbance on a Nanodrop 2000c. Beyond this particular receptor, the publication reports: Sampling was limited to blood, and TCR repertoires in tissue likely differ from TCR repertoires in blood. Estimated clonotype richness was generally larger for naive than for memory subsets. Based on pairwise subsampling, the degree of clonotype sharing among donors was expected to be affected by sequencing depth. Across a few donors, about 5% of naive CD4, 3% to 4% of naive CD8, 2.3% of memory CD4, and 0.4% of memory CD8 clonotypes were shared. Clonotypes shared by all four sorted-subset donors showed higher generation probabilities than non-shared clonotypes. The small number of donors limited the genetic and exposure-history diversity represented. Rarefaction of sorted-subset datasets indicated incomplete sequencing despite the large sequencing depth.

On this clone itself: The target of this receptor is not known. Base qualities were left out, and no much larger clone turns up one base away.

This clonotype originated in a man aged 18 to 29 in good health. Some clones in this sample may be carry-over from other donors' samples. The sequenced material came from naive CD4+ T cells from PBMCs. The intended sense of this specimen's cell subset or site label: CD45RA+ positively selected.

CDR3 loop: CASTNPPNTGELFF. The nucleotide sequence is TGTGCCAGCACCAACCCACCCAACACCGGGGAGCTGTTTTTT. The V and J genes are TRBV6-5 and TRBJ2-2, with the D gene not clear enough to name. CDR1 MNHEY and CDR2 SVGAGI are derived from the germline V gene. V lost 7 bases and J lost 2 bases; the stretch between them is 11 bases long. The CDR3 numbers 14 residues from cysteine through phenylalanine. Only the CDR3 region is kept as DNA, spanning 42 bases read in frame from base 1.